This T cell receptor beta chain was retrieved from a study of cytomegalovirus exposure and HLA in healthy donors. Whole-study results and caveats: In a later analysis, CMV-associated beta chains were mostly HLA-associated, it appeared. Researchers reportedly found TCR beta sequences accurately predicted most subjects' HLA-A and HLA-B alleles. The likely explanation for a cluster of highly shared sequence variants was sequencing artifact.

As for this clone: Its target is unknown.

The primer mix had 60 Vbeta and 13 Jbeta primers. The protocol was immunoSEQ multiplex PCR, while the TCRdb copy is restricted to in-frame clones and leaves out a portion. This sample has 75,000 to 100,000 clones, with roughly 72% found just once. Trimming removed 0 bases from V and 8 bases from J, with 20 bases in between. This CDR3 spans 16 amino acids. Germline V lookup: CDR1 SGHNT, CDR2 YYREEE (reference sequence). Sequenced: PBMCs. The receptor was isolated from a man aged 25 to 45 in good health and CMV-seronegative. The chain has TRBV5-4 and TRBJ1-2, with D perhaps TRBD1 (5 bases). This CDR3 reads CASSLALGMGGLGYTF. CDR3 bases: TGTGCCAGCAGCTTGGCCCTTGGTATGGGGGGTCTCGGCTACACCTTC.